What follows are 27 T cell receptor beta chains derived from one specimen sequenced in a study of human T cells and chemical hapten exposure. TCRdb used MiXCR to reprocess the RACE reads, holding one entry per CDR3 protein. The data show some 400,000 distinct CDR3 sequences, around 5% seen once. Time point indicated: patch test 1, 2 weeks after DPC sensitization. Treatment defined: therapeutic diphenylcyclopropenone sensitization with weekly scalp DPC. The specimen comprised whole blood, sampled in connection with sensitization to the hapten diphenylcyclopropenone (DPC). These TCRs come from a woman aged 50 to 60 with alopecia areata. Some clones in this sample may be carry-over from other donors' samples.

This clonotype was counted between two and nine times. This chain uses TRBV30 with TRBJ2-7, with a weak D call TRBD2 (5 bases). V was shortened by 3 bases and J by 2 bases, with 5 bases between the two germline ends. The CDR3 has 11 residues. CDR1 and CDR2 from the germline V gene are GTSNPN and SVGIG (reference sequence). The DNA for the CDR3 is TGTGCCTGGAGACTAGCCTACGAGCAGTACTTC. Translating it yields CAWRLAYEQYF.

This clonotype was seen repeatedly, ten times or more. The CDR3 region is CASSYALGSHNQPQHF. The CDR3 region has the DNA TGTGCCAGCAGCTACGCCCTGGGGAGCCACAATCAGCCCCAGCATTTT. This rearrangement joins TRBV7-3 to TRBJ1-5; D gene uncertain. V was shortened by 4 bases and J by 3 bases, with 16 bases between the two germline ends. Germline V gene lookup returns CDR1 SGHTA and CDR2 FQGTGA. There are 16 residues in the CDR3.

This clonotype appeared many times. The chain couples TRBV5-1 to TRBJ1-3; D gene ambiguous. The ends were cut back, 5 bases at V and 2 bases at J, with 8 bases in the middle. The CDR3 length is 13 residues. Germline CDR1 is SGHRS and CDR2 is YFSETQ. CDR3 DNA sequence: TGCGCCAGCAGTACCGGACCTGGAAACACCATATATTTT. Its protein is CASSTGPGNTIYF.

Only a few counts were recorded for this clonotype. This chain links TRBV4-3 with TRBJ2-1; D gene uncertain. In germline, CDR1 is LGHNA, CDR2 YSLEER. V lost 2 bases and J 10 bases, leaving 15 bases between the germline ends. There are 14 residues in the CDR3. CDR3 loop: CASSQLGPIREQFF. CDR3 DNA sequence: TGCGCCAGCAGCCAACTCGGCCCCATAAGAGAGCAGTTCTTC.

The chain has TRBV20-1 and TRBJ2-3, with 9 bases identical to TRBD2. The CDR3 consists of 14 residues. Germline values: CDR1 DFQATT, CDR2 SNEGSKA (reference sequence). V lost 3 bases, J lost 5 bases, and 6 bases stayed unmatched. CDR3 nucleotide sequence: TGCAGTGCTAGGGCGGGAGGGCCCGAAGATACGCAGTATTTT. Its translation is CSARAGGPEDTQYF.

Many counts were recorded for this clonotype. The chain employs TRBV30 and TRBJ2-7; no clear D gene. The CDR3 is 12 residues long. The germline CDR1 and CDR2 sequences are GTSNPN and SVGIG (reference sequence). Trimming took off 0 bases at V and 2 bases at J, with 5 bases between the two ends. In DNA form, the CDR3 reads TGTGCCTGGAGTGTACCAGCCTACGAGCAGTACTTC. This gives the protein CAWSVPAYEQYF.

This clonotype was seen at least ten times. This sequence joins TRBV11-2 and TRBJ2-1; perhaps TRBD2 as D (6 bases). V was cut by 3 bases and J by 9 bases, with 9 bases left in between. Germline V gene lookup returns CDR1 SGHAT and CDR2 FQNNGV. This CDR3 has 12 residues. CDR3 loop: CASSLGGIEQFF. The CDR3 nucleotides are TGTGCCAGCAGCTTGGGAGGTATTGAGCAGTTCTTC.

In this sample, this clonotype turned up once. This may arise from a read error, as a much more abundant clone is one base away. Lacking the conserved final phenylalanine or tryptophan, this CDR3 likely reflects a read error. This rearrangement joins TRBV12-3 or TRBV12-4 to TRBJ2-7, with TRBD2 matching over 10 bases. The CDR3 loop spans 15 amino acids. V gave up 5 bases and J gave up 1 base; unmatched junction bases: 5. CDR3 sequence reads: CASSLGLADSYEQYI. The CDR3 DNA reads as TGTGCCAGCAGTCTAGGACTAGCGGATTCCTACGAGCAGTACATC.

This clonotype was found many times. V usage is TRBV7-2 and J usage is TRBJ1-5, with 9 bases that match TRBD1. Per the germline V gene, CDR1 is SGHTA and CDR2 is FQGNSA. Trimming took 3 bases from V and 2 from J; bases not matched to a gene: 5. The CDR3 runs to 16 residues. This CDR3 is CASSLGTGIGNQPQHF. CDR3 in DNA: TGTGCCAGCAGCTTGGGGACAGGGATTGGCAATCAGCCCCAGCATTTT.

This clonotype was counted only a few times. The chain carries TRBV6-5 and TRBJ1-2; D may be TRBD1 (6 bases). CDR3 size: 14 residues. Trimming took 6 bases from V and 4 from J, leaving 15 bases between them. The germline V gene has CDR1 MNHEY and CDR2 SVGAGI. CDR3 nucleotides: TGTGCCAGCAGCCCGAACGACAGGCTCTATGGCTACACCTTC. Protein: CASSPNDRLYGYTF.

The table lists this clonotype with many counts. The chain uses TRBV18 and TRBJ2-6; no reliable D call. The germline V gene encodes CDR1 KGHSH and CDR2 LQKENI. V was trimmed by 1 base and J by 2 bases, leaving 6 bases between them. This CDR3 has 15 residues. The CDR3 loop reads CASSPQPTGANVLTF. CDR3 DNA sequence: TGTGCCAGCTCACCACAGCCTACTGGGGCCAACGTCCTGACTTTC.

The sample holds many counts of this clonotype. The V and J genes are TRBV9 and TRBJ2-3; 10 bases agree with TRBD2. This CDR3 is 14 amino acids long. Trimming at V came to 3 bases and at J to 4 bases, leaving 2 bases not matched to a gene. The germline V gene has CDR1 SGDLS and CDR2 YYNGEE. The CDR3 reads CASSDGTSADTQYF. In nucleotides, the CDR3 is TGTGCCAGCAGCGATGGGACTAGCGCAGATACGCAGTATTTT.

Only a few counts were recorded for this clonotype. In DNA form, the CDR3 reads TGCAGTGCTCGACATAGCAATCAGCCCCAGCATTTT. Amino acid sequence: CSARHSNQPQHF. V is TRBV20-1 and J is TRBJ1-5; D gene unclear. Trimming took off 5 bases at V and 0 bases at J, with 5 bases between the two ends. Germline V lookup: CDR1 DFQATT, CDR2 SNEGSKA (reference sequence). This CDR3 region has 12 residues.

This clonotype showed up just a few times. The genes are TRBV5-1 and TRBJ2-1; the D gene is possibly TRBD2 (6 bases). In germline, CDR1 is SGHRS, CDR2 YFSETQ. CDR3 length equals 14 residues. The V end was cut by 2 bases, the J end by 8 bases, with 14 bases between. The CDR3 is CASSFLANGDEQFF. The DNA of the CDR3 is TGCGCCAGCAGCTTCCTAGCGAATGGGGATGAGCAGTTCTTC.

This clonotype occurred many times. The chain couples TRBV5-1 to TRBJ2-3; 9 nucleotides match TRBD2. CDR1 and CDR2 from the germline V gene are SGHRS and YFSETQ. Trimming removed 8 bases from V and 6 bases from J; junction bases left unmatched: 10. The CDR3 runs 14 residues. The CDR3 bases are TGCGCCAGTTATAGCGGGGGCCCTCCCGATACGCAGTATTTT. Amino acids: CASYSGGPPDTQYF.

This clonotype showed up just a few times. This chain uses TRBV6-2 or TRBV6-3 with TRBJ1-2; TRBD1 aligns across 7 bases. This CDR3 has 13 residues. The germline V gene encodes CDR1 MNHEY and CDR2 SVGEGT. The V segment lost 2 bases and the J segment 3 bases; nucleotides outside the gene matches: 0. In DNA form, the CDR3 reads TGTGCCAGCAGTTACGACAGGGACTATGGCTACACCTTC. Protein product: CASSYDRDYGYTF.

This clonotype was observed at least ten times. J is TRBJ2-2 and V is TRBV10-3; 9 nucleotides match TRBD2. V lost 3 bases and J lost 2; bases outside the gene matches: 4. This CDR3 contains 16 residues. Germline V gene data show CDR1 as ENHRY and CDR2 as SYGVKD. Here the CDR3 DNA reads TGTGCCATCAGTGAAAAAGCGGGAGGCAACACCGGGGAGCTGTTTTTT. Its translation is CAISEKAGGNTGELFF.

The sample holds a few counts of this clonotype. This chain connects TRBV6-1 to TRBJ2-1; unclear D gene. The CDR3 covers 17 residues. Trimming removed 6 bases from V and 1 base from J, with 19 bases in between. Germline values: CDR1 MNHNS, CDR2 SASEGT. In DNA, the CDR3 is TGTGCCAGCAGGGATATACTAACATACGAATCCTACAATGAGCAGTTCTTC. Its translation: CASRDILTYESYNEQFF.

Regarding this clonotype: A much larger clone is a single base away; this may be a read error. V gene TRBV10-3 combines with J gene TRBJ2-7; D gene ambiguous. Germline V gives CDR1 ENHRY, CDR2 SYGVKD. V was trimmed by 0 bases and J by 4 bases, leaving 10 bases between them. The CDR3 covers 14 residues. In DNA form, the CDR3 reads TGTGCCATCAGTGAGTCAGGGATAGGGTACGAGCAGTACTTC. This sequence encodes CAISESGIGYEQYF.

This clonotype showed up just a few times. V and J are TRBV7-9 and TRBJ2-1; 10 nucleotides align to TRBD2. V gave up 5 bases and J gave up 6 bases; unmatched junction bases: 4. Germline V gene lookup returns CDR1 SEHNR and CDR2 FQNEAQ (reference sequence). The CDR3 loop spans 14 amino acids. Written as DNA, the CDR3 is TGTGCCAGCAGCAGTAGCGGGAGGCCCAATGAGCAGTTCTTC. It specifies CASSSSGRPNEQFF.

The rearrangement links TRBV12-3 or TRBV12-4 to TRBJ2-3, with D uncertain. The CDR3 contains 14 residues. V lost 5 bases, J lost 2 bases, and 11 bases lay in between. The CDR3 protein is CASSPLEYTDTQYF. CDR3 nucleotide sequence: TGTGCCAGCAGTCCCCTGGAATACACAGATACGCAGTATTTT.

This clonotype was detected a few times. The rearrangement joins TRBV11-2 to TRBJ1-1; possible D gene TRBD1, 5 bases. V lost 7 bases, J lost 0 bases, and 18 bases lay in between. The CDR3 sequence is 16 residues long. Germline V lookup: CDR1 SGHAT, CDR2 FQNNGV. The CDR3 DNA is TGTGCCAGCATCGTTGGACACACGAATCTGAACACTGAAGCTTTCTTT. It yields the protein CASIVGHTNLNTEAFF.

At least ten counts were recorded for this clonotype. The chain uses TRBV18 and TRBJ2-1, with TRBD2 identical over 7 bases. This CDR3 is built from 15 residues. V was pared by 3 bases and J by 2 bases, with 4 bases of the junction left unmatched. CDR1 is KGHSH and CDR2 is LQKENI in the germline V gene. The CDR3 DNA follows: TGTGCCAGCTCACCCCTCGCGGGGGCCTACAATGAGCAGTTCTTC. As protein: CASSPLAGAYNEQFF.

This clonotype was detected only a few times. The chain couples TRBV18 to TRBJ1-3; no clear D. The germline V gene has CDR1 KGHSH and CDR2 LQKENI. CDR3 length: 16 amino acids. V lost 5 bases to trimming and J lost 0 bases, with 14 bases between them. The CDR3 DNA reads as TGTGCCAGCTCATCCTCTCCCCCACTCTCTGGAAACACCATATATTTT. Translation gives CASSSSPPLSGNTIYF.

This clonotype was counted many times. The rearrangement joins TRBV29-1 to TRBJ2-7; perhaps TRBD2 as D (5 bases). Germline V gives CDR1 SQVTM, CDR2 ANQGSEA. Trimming pared 5 bases from V and 6 bases from J, leaving 11 bases between. The CDR3 runs to 11 residues. The chain's CDR3 is CSVTGESEQYF. CDR3 DNA sequence: TGCAGCGTTACCGGGGAGAGCGAGCAGTACTTC.

The CDR3 DNA follows: TGTGCCATACTACGCGGGGGGCACAATGAGCAGTTCTTC. Encoded protein: CAILRGGHNEQFF. The rearrangement links TRBV30 to TRBJ2-1, with 8 nucleotides matching TRBD2. The CDR3 runs to 13 residues. V lost 8 bases, J lost 5 bases, and 8 bases stayed unmatched. Germline CDR1 is GTSNPN and CDR2 is SVGIG (reference sequence).

The chain links TRBV4-2 to TRBJ2-3; D remains unclear. Trimming left V 2 bases short and J 7 bases short, with 16 bases between. Per the germline V gene, CDR1 is LGHNA and CDR2 is YNFKEQ. CDR3 length: 15 residues. CDR3 protein: CASSQNNVPQNTQYF. The CDR3 nucleotides are TGTGCCAGCAGCCAAAACAATGTCCCACAGAATACGCAGTATTTT.